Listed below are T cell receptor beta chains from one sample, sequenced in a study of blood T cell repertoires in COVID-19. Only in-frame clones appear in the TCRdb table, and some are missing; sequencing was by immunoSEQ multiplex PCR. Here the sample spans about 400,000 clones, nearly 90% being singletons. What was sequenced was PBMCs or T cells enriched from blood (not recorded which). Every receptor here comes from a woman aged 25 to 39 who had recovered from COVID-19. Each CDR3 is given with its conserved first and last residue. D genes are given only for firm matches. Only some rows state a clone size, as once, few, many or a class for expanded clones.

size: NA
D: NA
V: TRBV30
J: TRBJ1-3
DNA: TGTGCCTGGAGTGGACTGATCTCTGGAAACACCATATATTTT
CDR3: CAWSGLISGNTIYF

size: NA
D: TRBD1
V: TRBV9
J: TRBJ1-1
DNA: TGTGCCAGCAGCCCCCCGACAGGGAACGCAGCTTTCTTT
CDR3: CASSPPTGNAAFF

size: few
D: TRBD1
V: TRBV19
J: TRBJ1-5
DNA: TGTGCCAGTAGTGCGACAGGGGGCAATCAGCCCCAGCATTTT
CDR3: CASSATGGNQPQHF

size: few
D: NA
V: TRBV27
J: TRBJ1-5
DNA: TGTGCCAGCAGTTTATTTGCGGGAACGGGTCAGCCCCAGCATTTT
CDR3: CASSLFAGTGQPQHF

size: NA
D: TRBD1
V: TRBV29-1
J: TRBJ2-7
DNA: TGCAGCGTTGCGGCTCTTCGGACAGGAGGCTACGAGCAGTACTTC
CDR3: CSVAALRTGGYEQYF

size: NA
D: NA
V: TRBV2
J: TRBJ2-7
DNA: TGTGCCAGCAGTCAGGACAGAACTACCTACGAGCAGTACTTC
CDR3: CASSQDRTTYEQYF

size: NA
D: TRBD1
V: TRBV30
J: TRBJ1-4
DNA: TGTGCCTGGAGTCCCGGACAGGGAAGAGTTGAAAAACTGTTTTTT
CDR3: CAWSPGQGRVEKLFF

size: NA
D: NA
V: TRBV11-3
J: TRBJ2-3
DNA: TGTGCCAGCAGCTTTCGGGGGGCAGGCACAGATACGCAGTATTTT
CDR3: CASSFRGAGTDTQYF

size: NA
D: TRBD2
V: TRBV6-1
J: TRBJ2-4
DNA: TGTGCCAGCAGTGCGCTAGCGGGGGGACTAAAAAACATTCAGTACTTC
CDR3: CASSALAGGLKNIQYF

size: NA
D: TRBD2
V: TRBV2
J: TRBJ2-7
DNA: TGTGCCAGCAGTAAGCTAGGGAGGGAAGAGCAGTACTTC
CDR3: CASSKLGREEQYF

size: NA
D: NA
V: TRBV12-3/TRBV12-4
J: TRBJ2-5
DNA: TGTGCCAGCTCGCGAGATCAGACCCAGTACTTC
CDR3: CASSRDQTQYF

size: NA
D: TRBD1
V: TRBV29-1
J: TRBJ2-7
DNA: TGCAGCGTTGGAAAAAACCCGGGACAGGGATTTTACACCTACGAGCAGTACTTC
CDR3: CSVGKNPGQGFYTYEQYF

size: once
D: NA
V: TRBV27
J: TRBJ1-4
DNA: TGTGCCAGCAGTTTAGGATTTGGGGGCGGTAGTGAAAAACTGTTTTTT
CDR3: CASSLGFGGGSEKLFF

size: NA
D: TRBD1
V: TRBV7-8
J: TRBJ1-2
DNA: TGTGCCAGCAGCCTACAGGGGGCCAACTATGGCTACACCTTC
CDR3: CASSLQGANYGYTF

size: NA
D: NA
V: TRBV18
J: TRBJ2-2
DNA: TGTGCCAGCTCACCTCTTTCCGGGGAGCTGTTTTTT
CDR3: CASSPLSGELFF

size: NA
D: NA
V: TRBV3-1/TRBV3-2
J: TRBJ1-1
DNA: TGTGCCAGCAGCCAATGGGACAACGAGCCGTTGAACACTGAAGCTTTCTTT
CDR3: CASSQWDNEPLNTEAFF

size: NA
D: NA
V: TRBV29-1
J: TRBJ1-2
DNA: TGCAGCGTTGTGGTCGGCGGCCCGACCTATGGCTACACCTTC
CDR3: CSVVVGGPTYGYTF

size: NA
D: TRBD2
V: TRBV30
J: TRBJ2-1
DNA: TGTGCCTGGAGTCAAGATCGCGGGGGGCTCTACGATGAGCAGTTCTTC
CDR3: CAWSQDRGGLYDEQFF

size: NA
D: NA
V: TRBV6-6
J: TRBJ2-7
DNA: TGTGCCACTGGGGGGACTTGGGACGAGCAGTACTTC
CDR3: CATGGTWDEQYF

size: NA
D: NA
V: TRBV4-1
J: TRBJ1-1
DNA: TGCGCCAGCAGCCAACCCGGACAACGCACTGAAGCTTTCTTT
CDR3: CASSQPGQRTEAFF

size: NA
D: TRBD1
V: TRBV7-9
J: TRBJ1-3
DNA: TGTGCCAGCAGCTTAAACCCCGGGACAGGGCTTGGAAACACCATATATTTT
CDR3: CASSLNPGTGLGNTIYF

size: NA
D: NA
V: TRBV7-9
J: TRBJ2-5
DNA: TGTGCCAGCAGCTTTGGTCTTGTGCAGGGTCCAAGTGAGACCCAGTACTTC
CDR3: CASSFGLVQGPSETQYF

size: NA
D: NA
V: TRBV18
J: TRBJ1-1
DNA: TGTGCCAGCTCATCGGACAGAAATACGAACACTGAAGCTTTCTTT
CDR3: CASSSDRNTNTEAFF

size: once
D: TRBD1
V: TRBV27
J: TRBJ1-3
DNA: TGTGCCAGCGCCCCTAAGGGGGCCACCATATATTTT
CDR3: CASAPKGATIYF

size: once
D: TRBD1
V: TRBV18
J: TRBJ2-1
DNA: TGTGCCAGCTCACCCGGGACAGGAATATACAATGAGCAGTTCTTC
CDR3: CASSPGTGIYNEQFF

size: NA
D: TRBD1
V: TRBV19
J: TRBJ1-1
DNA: TGTGCCAGTAGTCGACAGGGGATGAACACTGAAGCTTTCTTT
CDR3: CASSRQGMNTEAFF

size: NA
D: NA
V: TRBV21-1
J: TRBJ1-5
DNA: TGTGCCAGCAGCCAGCAGGAGAGGGAGAATCAGCCCCAGCATTTT
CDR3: CASSQQERENQPQHF

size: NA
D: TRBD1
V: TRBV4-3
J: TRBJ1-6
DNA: TGCGCCAGCAGCCAAGATCTCGCACAGGGGGGTTCACCCCTCCACTTT
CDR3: CASSQDLAQGGSPLHF

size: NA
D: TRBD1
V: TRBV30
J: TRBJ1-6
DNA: TGTGCCTGGGAAACAGGGGGCAATTCACCCCTCCACTTT
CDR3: CAWETGGNSPLHF

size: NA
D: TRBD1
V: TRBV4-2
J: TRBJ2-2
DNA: TGTGCCAGCAGTAGAGGGGGCTACACCGGGGAGCTGTTTTTT
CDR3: CASSRGGYTGELFF

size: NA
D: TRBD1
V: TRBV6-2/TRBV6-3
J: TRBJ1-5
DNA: TGTGCCAGCAGTCGGGGTTCCGGGACAGGGTTTCGGGATCAGCCCCAGCATTTT
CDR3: CASSRGSGTGFRDQPQHF

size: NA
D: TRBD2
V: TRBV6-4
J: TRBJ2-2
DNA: TGTGCCAGCAGTCGAAACCTAGCGGGAGCGAACACCGGGGAGCTGTTTTTT
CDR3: CASSRNLAGANTGELFF

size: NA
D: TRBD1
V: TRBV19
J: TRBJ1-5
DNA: TGTGCCAGTAGTATAGCCCTACAGGGGTTTCAGCCCCAGCATTTT
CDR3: CASSIALQGFQPQHF

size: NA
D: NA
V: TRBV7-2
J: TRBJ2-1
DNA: TGTGCCAGCAGCCTGACCCAGGATCCATGGAATGAGCAGTTCTTC
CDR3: CASSLTQDPWNEQFF

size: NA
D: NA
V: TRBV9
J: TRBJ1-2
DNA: TGTGCCAGCAGCGTCTCTGAGGGCTTTAACTATGGCTACACCTTC
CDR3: CASSVSEGFNYGYTF

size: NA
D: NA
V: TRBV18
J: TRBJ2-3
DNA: TGTGCCAGCTCAACGGACACCTTAGCAGGGTCAGATACGCAGTATTTT
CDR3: CASSTDTLAGSDTQYF

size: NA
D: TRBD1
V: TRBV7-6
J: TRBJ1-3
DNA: TGTGCCAGCAGCTTAGAGGGCAGGGGGCAAGGAAACACCATATATTTT
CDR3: CASSLEGRGQGNTIYF

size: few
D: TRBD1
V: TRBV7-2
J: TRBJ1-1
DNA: TGTGCCAGCAGCGGCAGAGGGAGACAGGGGGGAACTGAAGCTTTCTTT
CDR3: CASSGRGRQGGTEAFF

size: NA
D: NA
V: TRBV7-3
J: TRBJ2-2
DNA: TGTGCCAGCAGCGCCCAGGGGTACGGGGAGCTGTTTTTT
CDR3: CASSAQGYGELFF

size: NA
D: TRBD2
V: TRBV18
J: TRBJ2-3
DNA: TGTGCCAGCTCACCCCTAAGCGGGGGTCTTGGCACAGATACGCAGTATTTT
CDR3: CASSPLSGGLGTDTQYF

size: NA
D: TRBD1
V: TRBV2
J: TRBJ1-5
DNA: TGTGCCAGCAGTGTTGAGGGGGCCAATCAGCCCCAGCATTTT
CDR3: CASSVEGANQPQHF